Sequencing of this T cell receptor (beta chain) was carried out in a study of CD8 T cells in ankylosing spondylitis. TCRdb recomputed calls from the 5' RACE reads with MiXCR, one row per CDR3 protein. The sample has about 300,000 distinct CDR3 sequences, more than 20% seen once. V lost 5 bases, J lost 5 bases, and 19 bases lay in between. Germline V gene lookup returns CDR1 MNHEY and CDR2 SMNVEV (reference sequence). This CDR3 is built from 16 residues. The receptor was derived from a female donor with ankylosing spondylitis or in good health (not recorded which). The J gene is TRBJ2-1, the V gene TRBV27; D might be TRBD2 (6 bases). The sequencing sample was made of blood, either unsorted or a sorted T cell fraction (not recorded which). CDR3 sequence: CASSTRGAGINNEQFF. The CDR3 DNA reads as TGTGCCAGCAGTACCCGGGGAGCGGGTATAAACAATGAGCAGTTCTTC.